The entry below describes one TCR beta chain. Only a few counts were recorded for this clonotype. Its antigen is currently not known. Within one base of it there is no much larger clone, and no base qualities were kept. V gives up 3 bases and J gives up 3 bases, and the segment between their germline ends measures 11 bases. From its cysteine to its phenylalanine, the CDR3 spans 14 amino acids. The DNA shown is the 42-base CDR3, in frame from base 1. The CDR1 and CDR2 encoded by the germline V gene are KGHSH and LQKENI. This sample stems from a study of yellow fever vaccine responses in identical twins (dated by TCRdb to 2016 to 2019). As for the study more broadly: The study precisely tracked vaccine-responding T cell clones in identical twins. Results and caveats for the whole study, not just this receptor: The authors reported that the T cell response to vaccination in identical twins appeared partly convergent and partly personalized.

Library construction relied on RT-PCR. The sequencing machine was an Illumina HiSeq 2500. Starting from the raw public reads, TCRdb applied fastp trimming at Q25, assembled clones with MiXCR and retained in-frame beta chains. Here each entry gathers all rows of one CDR3 protein and keeps the most common genes and DNA. This sample lists about 2,500 distinct CDR3 sequences; approximately 87% were detected once. The ten largest clonotypes hold over 4% of the sample. The chain employs TRBV18 and TRBJ1-2; perhaps TRBD1 is the D gene, with 6 bases matching. The material was T cells from blood (PBMCs), unsorted or a sorted subset (not recorded which), obtained before or after yellow fever vaccination (not recorded which). The clonotype was recovered from a woman aged 18-30 years who received the yellow fever vaccine. Donor details come from another sample of the same person, matched by shared clones. DNA sequence: TGTGCCAGCTCACCCGGCGGGACACACTATGGCTACACCTTC. Its amino acids are CASSPGGTHYGYTF. When the CDR3 is completed using the reference TRBV18 and TRBJ1-2 genes on either side, the full variable domain is NAGVMQNPRHLVRRRGQEARLRCSPMKGHSHVYWYRQLPEEGLKFMVYLQKENIIDESGMPKERFSAEFPKEGPSILRIQQVVRGDSAAYFCASSPGGTHYGYTFGSGTRLTVV.